Listed below are T cell receptor beta chains from one sample, sequenced in a study of identical twins' blood T cells. TCRdb recomputed calls from the 5' RACE reads with MiXCR, one row per CDR3 protein. The table includes fewer than 450,000 distinct CDR3 sequences, roughly 28% detected once. The sequenced material came from PBMCs. These receptors all come from a woman between 18 and 49 years old in good health. CDR3s include the opening cysteine and the closing phenylalanine or tryptophan. D genes are given only for firm matches. The listing skips clone size in some rows; elsewhere it reads once, few, many or a size class.

.	TRBJ1-6	TRBV20-1	TRBD1	TGCAGTGCTAGAGATCTGCAGGGGGCGAATAATTCACCCCTCCACTTT	CSARDLQGANNSPLHF
few	TRBJ1-1	TRBV10-2	.	TGCGCCAGCACCCGATCGGGGGGGACTGAAGCTTTCTTT	CASTRSGGTEAFF
few	TRBJ1-2	TRBV7-9	TRBD1	TGTGCCAGCAGCCCGGGACAGGGGATTGGCTACACCTTC	CASSPGQGIGYTF
.	TRBJ2-1	TRBV7-2	TRBD2	TGTGCCAGCAGCGCTGGGACTAGCGGGACAACATACAATGAGCAGTTCTTC	CASSAGTSGTTYNEQFF
many	TRBJ2-1	TRBV11-2	TRBD2	TGTGCCAGCAGCCTGGTAGCGGGAGTTTCCTACAATGAGCAGTTCTTC	CASSLVAGVSYNEQFF
.	TRBJ1-1	TRBV6-5	.	TGTGCCAGCAGTTCCCCGTGGGGGGGAGCATTTGAAGCTTTCTTT	CASSSPWGGAFEAFF
.	TRBJ1-2	TRBV20-1	TRBD1	TGCAGTGCTAGACCTGCAGGGGGGCCTAACTATGGCTACACCTTC	CSARPAGGPNYGYTF
few	TRBJ1-2	TRBV14	.	TGTGCCAGCAGCCAAGATCTGGGGGTGGGGGGCTACACCTTC	CASSQDLGVGGYTF
few	TRBJ1-1	TRBV5-1	.	TGCGCCAGCAGCTTGGGTGCCCGGCCGAACACTGAAGCTTTCTTT	CASSLGARPNTEAFF
many	TRBJ1-6	TRBV2	.	TGTGCCAGCAGTGAAAGCGGTTCACCCCTCCACTTT	CASSESGSPLHF
.	TRBJ2-3	TRBV20-1	.	TGCAGTGCTCAGGGCAGGGGCACAGATACGCAGTATTTT	CSAQGRGTDTQYF
many	TRBJ2-2	TRBV10-2	.	TGCGCCAGCAGTGTGGAAGACACCGGGGAGCTGTTTTTT	CASSVEDTGELFF
few	TRBJ1-1	TRBV6-5	.	TGTGCCAGCATGGTAGGGGGTGATCCCAACACTGAAGCTTTCTTT	CASMVGGDPNTEAFF
.	TRBJ2-2	TRBV5-1	TRBD2	TGCGCCAGCATGCGACTAGCGGGAACCGCCGGGGAGCTGTTTTTT	CASMRLAGTAGELFF
few	TRBJ2-3	TRBV2	.	TGTGCCAGCAGTGAAGGGGGAGGTACGCAGTATTTT	CASSEGGGTQYF
few	TRBJ1-4	TRBV20-1	TRBD1	TGCAGTGCTAGTTTCAGGGGGCAGGAAAAACTGTTTTTT	CSASFRGQEKLFF
few	TRBJ1-4	TRBV20-1	.	TGCAGTGCGAGTTCCGGGACGGAAGATGAAAAACTGTTTTTT	CSASSGTEDEKLFF
few	TRBJ2-3	TRBV11-2	.	TGTGCCAGCAGCTTAGATCTGAGTCCTGGAGATACGCAGTATTTT	CASSLDLSPGDTQYF
.	TRBJ1-1	TRBV5-4	.	TGTGCCAGCAGCTCTGGACAGACCACTGAAGCTTTCTTT	CASSSGQTTEAFF
few	TRBJ1-2	TRBV11-2	.	TGTGCCAGCAGCTTATTCCCGGGCATGGGGAACTATGGCTACACCTTC	CASSLFPGMGNYGYTF
.	TRBJ2-2	TRBV19	.	TGTGCCACAGGGGAGAACACCGGGGAGCTGTTTTTT	CATGENTGELFF
.	TRBJ2-2	TRBV29-1	.	TGCAGCGTACGGGTCATGAACACCGTGGAGCTGTTTTTT	CSVRVMNTVELFF
.	TRBJ2-5	TRBV29-1	.	TGCAGCGTTGATCGGGGGGCGGAAGAGACCCAGTACTTC	CSVDRGAEETQYF
.	TRBJ1-1	TRBV18	TRBD1	TGTGCCAGCTCACCGATGGTCTTAGGGACAGCGAACACTGAAGCTTTCTTT	CASSPMVLGTANTEAFF